One and the same sample provided the 19 T cell receptor beta chains below, sequenced in a study of PD-1 blockade in classical Hodgkin lymphoma. The table came from immunoSEQ multiplex PCR; TCRdb's copy has only in-frame clones and leaves some out. The sample has some 63,000 clones, more than 90% seen once; the top ten hold more than 7.5%. Relapse after autologous stem cell transplantation occurred in every patient, and brentuximab vedotin exposure varied. Sample: peripheral blood mononuclear cells (PBMCs), taken at baseline. These receptor sequences come from a human donor with classical Hodgkin lymphoma.

The J gene is TRBJ1-4, the V gene TRBV5-1; 7 nucleotides match TRBD1. V trimming: 3 bases; J trimming: 5 bases; junction bases outside the gene matches: 7. Germline V CDR1 and CDR2: SGHRS, YFSETQ. The CDR3 is 15 residues long. The CDR3, as DNA: TGCGCCAGCAGCTCCGGACAGGCGGGAAATGAAAAACTGTTTTTT. This sequence encodes CASSSGQAGNEKLFF. The entire variable domain, with the rest obtained from reference TRBV5-1 and TRBJ1-4, is as follows: KAGVTQTPRYLIKTRGQQVTLSCSPISGHRSVSWYQQTPGQGLQFLFEYFSETQRNKGNFPGRFSGRQFSNSRSEMNVSTLELGDSALYLCASSSGQAGNEKLFFGSGTQLSVL.

This clone was counted a few times. The V gene is TRBV4-1, the J gene TRBJ1-2; a weak D match, TRBD1 (5 bases). This CDR3 has 13 residues. From germline, CDR1 is MGHRA and CDR2 YSYEKL. V was shortened by 1 base and J by 10 bases, with 13 bases between the two germline ends. The CDR3: CASSQGPDTVYTF. CDR3 coding DNA: TGCGCCAGCAGCCAAGGGCCGGACACCGTCTACACCTTC.

CDR3 bases: TGCAGCGTTGGTTCTGCATATGAAGCTTTCTTT. Translating gives CSVGSAYEAFF. This chain connects TRBV29-1 to TRBJ1-1, with no clear D. Trimming pared 4 bases from V and 7 bases from J, leaving 10 bases between. The CDR3 loop spans 11 amino acids. The germline CDR1 and CDR2 sequences are SQVTM and ANQGSEA.

The chain couples TRBV5-1 to TRBJ1-1; D ambiguous. V lost 7 bases and J 1 base, leaving 11 bases between the germline ends. The CDR3 is made up of 13 amino acids. Germline V gene sequence: CDR1 SGHRS, CDR2 YFSETQ. DNA for the CDR3: TGCGCCAGCCGGATAGAACAGAACACTGAAGCTTTCTTT. Amino acid sequence: CASRIEQNTEAFF.

Of note for this clone: The same CDR3 arises from other DNA sequences in this sample as well. This chain joins TRBV6-1 and TRBJ1-5, with D unclear. This CDR3 is built from 13 residues. Germline V gene sequence: CDR1 MNHNS, CDR2 SASEGT. V lost 1 base, J lost 4 bases, and 5 bases lay in between. The DNA of the CDR3 is TGTGCCAGCAGTGAAGAAGGAAATCAGCCCCAGCATTTT. This sequence encodes CASSEEGNQPQHF.

The chain uses TRBV27 and TRBJ1-2; D might be TRBD1 (5 bases). Germline values: CDR1 MNHEY, CDR2 SMNVEV (reference sequence). The ends were cut back, 0 bases at V and 4 bases at J, with 9 bases in the middle. There are 14 residues in the CDR3. CDR3 DNA: TGTGCCAGCAGTTTATCCGGTGGGGGCTATGGCTACACCTTC. It encodes CASSLSGGGYGYTF.

The chain recombines TRBV13 with TRBJ2-1; 11 bases agree with TRBD1. Unmatched junction bases numbered 14, after V lost 5 bases and J lost 2 bases. This CDR3 has 19 residues. Germline CDR1 PRHDT, CDR2 FYEKMQ (reference sequence). The CDR3 protein is CASSLGQGARWAPYNEQFF. The CDR3 DNA follows: TGTGCCAGCAGCCTCGGACAGGGGGCCAGGTGGGCTCCCTACAATGAGCAGTTCTTC. The entire variable domain, with the rest obtained from reference TRBV13 and TRBJ2-1, is as follows: AAGVIQSPRHLIKEKRETATLKCYPIPRHDTVYWYQQGPGQDPQFLISFYEKMQSDKGSIPDRFSAQQFSDYHSELNMSSLELGDSALYFCASSLGQGARWAPYNEQFFGPGTRLTVL.

The chain couples TRBV28 to TRBJ1-2; D possibly corresponds to TRBD1 (5 bases). Trimming pared 0 bases from V and 2 bases from J, leaving 7 bases between. CDR1 and CDR2 from the germline V gene are MDHEN and SYDVKM. The CDR3 contains 14 residues. In DNA form, the CDR3 reads TGTGCCAGCAGTTTATGGGGGACCAACTATGGCTACACCTTC. Amino acids: CASSLWGTNYGYTF.

This chain connects TRBV11-3 to TRBJ2-5; D gene unclear. This CDR3 has 13 amino acids. V shed 5 bases and J shed 2 bases, with 9 bases lying between them. Looked up from germline, CDR1 is SGHNT and CDR2 is YENEEA. The CDR3 bases are TGTGCCAGCAGCCCCACGGAGCAAGAGACCCAGTACTTC. It translates to CASSPTEQETQYF.

The chain recombines TRBV7-8 with TRBJ1-5, with 7 bases aligning to TRBD1. Germline V gives CDR1 SGHVS, CDR2 FQNEAQ. There are 18 residues in the CDR3. V lost 5 bases and J lost 1; bases outside the gene matches: 14. CDR3 sequence (DNA): TGTGCCAGCAGCCCCGACAGGGCTATCCTGCCGAGCAATCAGCCCCAGCATTTT. Its translation is CASSPDRAILPSNQPQHF.

The chain uses TRBV28 and TRBJ1-5, with D possibly being TRBD1 (5 bases). Germline assignment: CDR1 MDHEN and CDR2 SYDVKM. CDR3 length: 13 residues. V lost 3 bases and J 7 bases, leaving 10 bases between the germline ends. The CDR3, as DNA: TGTGCCAGCAGTTTCGCAGGGCGGCAGCCCCAGCATTTT. Encoded protein: CASSFAGRQPQHF.

This chain links TRBV4-1 with TRBJ2-2, with 13 positions matching TRBD2. Germline trimming cut 4 bases from V and 7 bases from J; bases unmatched to any gene: 9. This CDR3 comprises 17 residues. CDR1 and CDR2 from the germline V gene are MGHRA and YSYEKL. CDR3 sequence: CASSRGLAGEMGGELFF. CDR3 coding DNA: TGCGCCAGCAGCCGAGGACTAGCGGGAGAAATGGGCGGGGAGCTGTTTTTT.

The chain combines TRBV4-1 with TRBJ2-7; D may be TRBD1 (6 bases). Germline V gene sequence: CDR1 MGHRA, CDR2 YSYEKL. With 0 bases removed from V and 2 bases from J, the gap between germline ends came to 11 bases. This CDR3 is built from 15 residues. The CDR3, as DNA: TGCGCCAGCAGCCAAGAACAGGGAACCCCCTACGAGCAGTACTTC. Protein: CASSQEQGTPYEQYF.

CDR3 amino acids: CASSVELISSYEQYF. The CDR3 coding sequence is TGTGCCAGCAGTGTGGAGCTTATAAGCTCCTACGAGCAGTACTTC. This sequence joins TRBV2 and TRBJ2-7; D not resolved. This CDR3 is 15 amino acids long. Germline lookup yields CDR1 SNHLY and CDR2 FYNNEI. V shed 4 bases and J shed 0 bases, with 13 bases lying between them.

The CDR3 reads CASSPDGEQYF. The CDR3 DNA reads TGTGCCAGCAGCCCGGACGGCGAGCAGTACTTC. V is TRBV7-9 and J is TRBJ2-7; D remains unclear. The germline V gene has CDR1 SEHNR and CDR2 FQNEAQ (reference sequence). The V end lost 5 bases, the J end lost 6 bases, and 8 bases lay between the germline ends. CDR3 size: 11 residues. The full variable domain, completed using reference TRBV7-9 and TRBJ2-7, is DTGVSQNPRHKITKRGQNVTFRCDPISEHNRLYWYRQTLGQGPEFLTYFQNEAQLEKSRLLSDRFSAERPKGSFSTLEIQRTEQGDSAMYLCASSPDGEQYFGPGTRLTVT.

This rearrangement joins TRBV4-1 to TRBJ2-1; no reliable D call. Trimming stripped 0 bases from V and 5 bases from J, with 14 bases between. CDR3 length: 16 residues. Germline CDR1 is MGHRA and CDR2 is YSYEKL. CDR3 nucleotide sequence: TGCGCCAGCAGCCAAGATTCCTCCCTTTATCACAATGAGCAGTTCTTC. Protein product: CASSQDSSLYHNEQFF.

The chain combines TRBV27 with TRBJ2-7; D may be TRBD2 (6 bases). Germline-derived CDR1 and CDR2 are MNHEY and SMNVEV (reference sequence). CDR3 length equals 15 residues. V lost 9 bases and J 0 bases, leaving 18 bases between the germline ends. Written as DNA, the CDR3 is TGTGCCAGTCGAACTCCGGGACTTTTCTCCTACGAGCAGTACTTC. The encoded protein is CASRTPGLFSYEQYF.

The V and J genes are TRBV10-3 and TRBJ2-3, with 8 positions matching TRBD1. Germline V CDR1 and CDR2: ENHRY, SYGVKD. V gave up 9 bases and J gave up 1 base; unmatched junction bases: 6. The CDR3 is 14 residues long. This CDR3 is CAIGQGLGTDTQYF. CDR3 nucleotide sequence: TGTGCCATAGGACAGGGCCTGGGCACAGATACGCAGTATTTT.

The chain couples TRBV7-3 to TRBJ2-3, with D perhaps matching TRBD2 (5 bases). In germline, CDR1 is SGHTA, CDR2 FQGTGA. This CDR3 is built from 14 residues. V lost 4 bases and J 2 bases, leaving 10 bases between the germline ends. CDR3 region: CASSYGGTTDTQYF. In DNA form, the CDR3 reads TGTGCCAGCAGCTATGGAGGAACCACAGATACGCAGTATTTT.